The T cell receptor beta chain described here comes from a study of blood T cells in healthy people across ages. Approximately 10 milliliters was the volume of peripheral blood drawn from each donor. Overall study results and limits: The CMV status of each donor remained undetermined, and this could have confounded shifts in expanded clonotypes. More naive CD4+ cells and higher diversity marked long-lived donors relative to aged donors.

For the second PCR, which ran for roughly 6 to 12 cycles, a sample-barcoded 5' primer and a J-beta primer mix were used. TCRdb processed the 5' RACE reads anew with MiXCR; each CDR3 protein has one entry. The table records approximately 1.5 million distinct CDR3 sequences, approximately 39% of them present only once. Germline V gene data show CDR1 as LGHNA and CDR2 as YSLEER. Trimming shortened V by 0 bases and J by 5 bases, and 18 bases separated the two germline ends. This CDR3 spans 17 amino acids. Turning to this clonotype: Its antigen is currently unknown.

The receptor comes from a woman aged 18-30 years in good health. This chain joins TRBV4-3 and TRBJ2-3, with TRBD2 as a possible D gene (6 bases). The sequenced sample consisted of blood. The CDR3 coding sequence is TGCGCCAGCAGCCAAGAAAATGTACGCATGGAGGGAGATACGCAGTATTTT. Translating it yields CASSQENVRMEGDTQYF.